The 30 T cell receptor beta chains below come from one sample, sequenced in a study of OX40 agonist ivuxolimab in advanced cancers. The data were produced by immunoSEQ multiplex PCR, yet TCRdb's version contains in-frame clones alone and is incomplete. This table holds 95,000 or so clones, 92% found once. The sequencing used CD4+ or CD8+ T cells sorted from blood, collected in a trial of the OX40 agonist ivuxolimab. Every receptor here comes from an adult with an advanced solid tumor such as melanoma, head and neck, liver or kidney cancer.

The J gene is TRBJ1-2, the V gene TRBV27; TRBD1 matches at 12 bases. The J segment lost 8 bases and the V segment lost 2 bases, leaving 15 bases of the junction unmatched. CDR1 is MNHEY and CDR2 is SMNVEV in the germline V gene (reference sequence). The CDR3 length is 18 residues. DNA for the CDR3: TGTGCCAGCAGTTTAGCCCCCGGGACAGGGGGCGCGGGTCGGGGCTACACCTTC. This sequence encodes CASSLAPGTGGAGRGYTF.

The chain links TRBV12-5 to TRBJ1-5; D call uncertain. This CDR3 has 17 amino acids. The ends were cut back, 7 bases at V and 0 bases at J, with 19 bases in the middle. The germline V gene encodes CDR1 LGHNT and CDR2 FRNRAP. The CDR3 region is CASVPPGNDYSNQPQHF. For the CDR3, the DNA is TGTGCTAGTGTTCCCCCCGGGAACGACTATAGCAATCAGCCCCAGCATTTT.

J is TRBJ2-3 and V is TRBV14; 11 bases map to TRBD2. The CDR3 runs 17 residues. The V gene's germline CDR1 is SGHDN and CDR2 FVKESK. Germline trimming cut 2 bases from V and 2 bases from J; bases unmatched to any gene: 6. CDR3 nucleotides: TGTGCCAGCAGCCAATCGGGACTAGCGGACTTCACAGATACGCAGTATTTT. Its protein product is CASSQSGLADFTDTQYF.

As regards this clone: Other DNA sequences of this sample code for an identical CDR3. The chain carries TRBV4-1 and TRBJ2-3, with a possible D match to TRBD1 (6 bases). CDR1 is MGHRA, CDR2 YSYEKL, per germline. This CDR3 has 15 residues. Deletions cut 3 bases from V and 2 bases from J, with 12 bases between. The CDR3 loop reads CASSQDYRVTDTQYF. The DNA of the CDR3 is TGCGCCAGCAGCCAGGATTACAGGGTCACAGATACGCAGTATTTT.

The chain is built from TRBV11-1 and TRBJ2-2; 7 bases are shared with TRBD2. CDR1 and CDR2 from the germline V gene are SGHAT and FQDESV (reference sequence). The V segment lost 0 bases and the J segment 3 bases; nucleotides outside the gene matches: 10. The CDR3 runs 18 residues. The CDR3 region has the DNA TGTGCCAGCAGCTTAGCGGGGGGGTTAGATCGCCACACCGGGGAGCTGTTTTTT. Translated: CASSLAGGLDRHTGELFF.

The chain recombines TRBV5-6 with TRBJ2-1; no clear D. In germline, CDR1 is SGHDT, CDR2 YYEEEE. Between the trimmed V and J ends, which lost 1 base and 0 bases, there was a span of 5 bases. This CDR3 is built from 14 residues. The CDR3 nucleotides are TGTGCCAGCAGCTTGACCGGCTCCTACAATGAGCAGTTCTTC. Protein product: CASSLTGSYNEQFF.

This chain uses TRBV27 with TRBJ2-7; 7 bases fit TRBD1. CDR1 and CDR2 (germline): MNHEY, SMNVEV (reference sequence). V trimming: 5 bases; J trimming: 6 bases; junction bases outside the gene matches: 7. The CDR3 has 13 residues. In DNA form, the CDR3 reads TGTGCCAGCAGTGACAGGGTTAAGCGCGAGCAGTACTTC. As protein: CASSDRVKREQYF.

The V gene is TRBV19, the J gene TRBJ2-5; D gene ambiguous. The CDR3 consists of 12 residues. Germline CDR1 reads LNHDA; CDR2 reads SQIVND (reference sequence). V was shortened by 3 bases and J by 4 bases, with 6 bases between the two germline ends. The CDR3 reads CASSMVGETQYF. The CDR3 coding sequence is TGTGCCAGTAGTATGGTTGGAGAGACCCAGTACTTC.

The chain has TRBV10-1 and TRBJ2-2; no definite D call. The ends were cut back, 6 bases at V and 9 bases at J, with 17 bases in the middle. This CDR3 has 14 amino acids. CDR1 is WNHNN, CDR2 SYGVQD, per germline (reference sequence). The CDR3 loop reads CASREIEKVWELFF. The CDR3 DNA reads TGCGCCAGCAGAGAGATCGAGAAGGTCTGGGAGCTGTTTTTT.

The chain uses TRBV2 and TRBJ1-4; 9 bases line up with TRBD1. Germline CDR1 and CDR2: SNHLY and FYNNEI. With 9 bases clipped from V and 5 bases from J, the junction kept 7 bases outside the gene matches. The CDR3 loop spans 14 amino acids. The CDR3 loop reads CASVTGTGNEKLFF. The CDR3 DNA reads as TGTGCCAGTGTTACCGGGACAGGGAATGAAAAACTGTTTTTT. Together with reference TRBV2 and TRBJ1-4, the CDR3 gives the full variable domain: EPEVTQTPSHQVTQMGQEVILRCVPISNHLYFYWYRQILGQKVEFLVSFYNNEISEKSEIFDDQFSVERPDGSNFTLKIRSTKLEDSAMYFCASVTGTGNEKLFFGSGTQLSVL.

The chain uses TRBV6-1 and TRBJ1-2; 8 bases fit TRBD1. J lost 10 bases, V lost 1 base, and 8 bases had no gene match. The CDR3 has 14 amino acids. The germline CDR1 and CDR2 sequences are MNHNS and SASEGT. The CDR3 sequence is CASSEVYRGTNYTF. CDR3 bases: TGTGCCAGCAGTGAAGTGTACAGGGGGACCAACTACACCTTC.

This chain connects TRBV4-2 to TRBJ2-5; 10 bases are a match to TRBD1. The length of the CDR3 is 15 residues. In germline, CDR1 is LGHNA, CDR2 YNFKEQ. V shed 1 base and J 5 bases; nucleotides not matched to a gene: 4. The CDR3 protein is CASSQGTGGKETQYF. CDR3 nucleotide sequence: TGTGCCAGCAGCCAAGGGACAGGGGGTAAGGAGACCCAGTACTTC.

The rearrangement joins TRBV19 to TRBJ2-7, with 10 positions matching TRBD1. Germline V CDR1 and CDR2: LNHDA, SQIVND (reference sequence). The junction had 4 bases not matched to a gene; V was cut back by 6 bases and J by 2 bases. The CDR3 sequence is 14 residues long. The CDR3 region is CASRGQGTAYEQYF. For the CDR3, the DNA is TGTGCCAGTAGGGGACAGGGGACAGCCTACGAGCAGTACTTC.

This chain connects TRBV30 to TRBJ2-5, with TRBD2 matching over 9 bases. Per the germline V gene, CDR1 is GTSNPN and CDR2 is SVGIG (reference sequence). The J segment lost 5 bases and the V segment lost 5 bases, leaving 9 bases of the junction unmatched. The CDR3 spans 14 residues. Here the CDR3 DNA reads TGTGCCTGGGGGCGGGGGGGAGGAGGGGAGACCCAGTACTTC. Its translation: CAWGRGGGGETQYF.

The V and J genes are TRBV27 and TRBJ2-3, with D perhaps TRBD1 or TRBD2 (5 bases each). Germline V gives CDR1 MNHEY, CDR2 SMNVEV (reference sequence). Trimming shortened V by 5 bases and J by 1 base, and 16 bases separated the two germline ends. CDR3 length: 16 residues. The DNA of the CDR3 is TGTGCCAGCAGTCCGGTGAGGGGTGGGGGCACAGATACGCAGTATTTT. As protein: CASSPVRGGGTDTQYF.

The CDR3, as DNA: TGCGCCAGCAGCTTTGGACAGGGCAACACCGGGGAGCTGTTTTTT. This gives the protein CASSFGQGNTGELFF. V and J are TRBV5-1 and TRBJ2-2, with 8 bases aligning to TRBD1. Germline V lookup: CDR1 SGHRS, CDR2 YFSETQ. V shed 2 bases, J shed 2 bases, and the junction held 2 bases outside the gene matches. The CDR3 sequence is 15 residues long. Looking up the rest from reference TRBV5-1 and TRBJ2-2 gives the full variable domain: KAGVTQTPRYLIKTRGQQVTLSCSPISGHRSVSWYQQTPGQGLQFLFEYFSETQRNKGNFPGRFSGRQFSNSRSEMNVSTLELGDSALYLCASSFGQGNTGELFFGEGSRLTVL.

There are a few counts of this clone. The rearrangement links TRBV11-3 to TRBJ2-1, with D maybe TRBD2 (7 bases). Germline-derived CDR1 and CDR2 are SGHNT and YENEEA. Trimming pared 7 bases from V and 4 bases from J, leaving 17 bases between. This CDR3 region has 15 residues. The CDR3 sequence is CASNGGGGGYNEQFF. The DNA of the CDR3 is TGTGCCAGCAACGGTGGGGGGGGCGGTTACAATGAGCAGTTCTTC.

V usage is TRBV2 and J usage is TRBJ1-2; D gene unclear. The CDR3 has 15 residues. V dropped 6 bases and J dropped 2 bases, with 16 bases sitting between them. Looked up from germline, CDR1 is SNHLY and CDR2 is FYNNEI. The CDR3 DNA follows: TGTGCCAGCAGGCTCGGGGTAAGTTCGAACTATGGCTACACCTTC. It translates to CASRLGVSSNYGYTF.

This chain joins TRBV6-5 and TRBJ1-3; D might be TRBD1 (6 bases). Germline CDR1 is MNHEY and CDR2 is SVGAGI. Trimming left V 6 bases short and J 0 bases short, with 12 bases between. The CDR3 has 15 amino acids. The CDR3 reads CASRPRGFSGNTIYF. The CDR3 region has the DNA TGTGCCAGCAGACCCAGGGGCTTCTCTGGAAACACCATATATTTT.

The CDR3, as DNA: TGTGCCAGCAGCTTAGGACTAGCGGAGGCAGATACGCAGTATTTT. Amino acid sequence: CASSLGLAEADTQYF. The chain employs TRBV7-3 and TRBJ2-3; TRBD2 aligns across 10 bases. The CDR3 sequence is 15 residues long. Germline V CDR1 and CDR2: SGHTA, FQGTGA. V shed 2 bases, J shed 4 bases, and the junction held 3 bases outside the gene matches.

This chain links TRBV6-5 with TRBJ2-5; D remains unclear. V lost 5 bases and J 6 bases, leaving 16 bases between the germline ends. The length of the CDR3 is 14 residues. CDR1 MNHEY and CDR2 SVGAGI come from the germline V gene. CDR3 region: CASSAIGSGQTQYF. CDR3 in DNA: TGTGCCAGCAGTGCAATAGGCTCGGGCCAGACCCAGTACTTC.

The chain has TRBV5-8 and TRBJ1-4; D uncertain. This CDR3 contains 17 residues. V was trimmed by 3 bases and J by 0 bases, leaving 15 bases between them. Germline CDR1 and CDR2: SGHTS and YDEGEE. This CDR3 reads CASSSGAGTSTNEKLFF. For the CDR3, the DNA is TGTGCCAGCAGCTCCGGAGCAGGAACTTCAACTAATGAAAAACTGTTTTTT.

J is TRBJ2-7 and V is TRBV5-4, with D perhaps TRBD1 (6 bases). The V gene lost 2 bases and the J gene lost 10 bases, with 10 bases spanning the gap. Germline V lookup: CDR1 SGHNT, CDR2 YYREEE (reference sequence). This CDR3 region has 11 residues. The CDR3 loop reads CASSFTGTQYF. The DNA of the CDR3 is TGTGCCAGCAGCTTTACAGGGACACAGTACTTC. The whole variable domain, remainder taken from reference TRBV5-4 and TRBJ2-7, is ETGVTQSPTHLIKTRGQQVTLRCSSQSGHNTVSWYQQALGQGPQFIFQYYREEENGRGNFPPRFSGLQFPNYSSELNVNALELDDSALYLCASSFTGTQYFGPGTRLTVT.

The chain carries TRBV19 and TRBJ1-5; tentative D call: TRBD1 (5 bases). The CDR3 spans 13 residues. Germline lookup yields CDR1 LNHDA and CDR2 SQIVND (reference sequence). The CDR3: CATTGLGGQPQHF. The CDR3, as DNA: TGTGCTACGACGGGACTAGGAGGTCAGCCCCAGCATTTT.

V gene TRBV5-1 combines with J gene TRBJ2-5, with D perhaps TRBD1 or TRBD2 (5 bases each). Germline V gene sequence: CDR1 SGHRS, CDR2 YFSETQ. The CDR3 contains 17 residues. Between the trimmed V and J ends, which lost 4 bases and 6 bases, there was a span of 25 bases. In nucleotides, the CDR3 is TGCGCCAGCAGCCCACGGGGTGACAGAGGGGTGAAACAGACCCAGTACTTC. Amino acid sequence: CASSPRGDRGVKQTQYF.

The chain links TRBV7-2 to TRBJ2-7, with 9 bases identical to TRBD1. CDR1 and CDR2 (germline): SGHTA, FQGNSA. V trimming: 6 bases; J trimming: 3 bases; junction bases outside the gene matches: 9. This CDR3 comprises 15 residues. CDR3 region: CASRSGQGGYYEQYF. The CDR3 nucleotides read TGTGCCAGCAGGTCGGGACAGGGAGGGTACTACGAGCAGTACTTC. The whole variable domain, remainder taken from reference TRBV7-2 and TRBJ2-7, is GAGVSQSPSNKVTEKGKDVELRCDPISGHTALYWYRQSLGQGLEFLIYFQGNSAPDKSGLPSDRFSAERTGGSVSTLTIQRTQQEDSAVYLCASRSGQGGYYEQYFGPGTRLTVT.

The chain is built from TRBV2 and TRBJ1-5; 9 bases line up with TRBD1. V gave up 3 bases and J gave up 7 bases; unmatched junction bases: 16. CDR1 and CDR2 (germline): SNHLY, FYNNEI. CDR3 length equals 18 residues. The CDR3 sequence is CASSDRTGGGRTSQPQHF. The CDR3 DNA follows: TGTGCCAGCAGTGATAGAACAGGGGGCGGAAGAACAAGCCAGCCCCAGCATTTT.

The rearrangement uses TRBV9 and TRBJ2-6; tentatively, D is TRBD1 (5 bases). Per the germline V gene, CDR1 is SGDLS and CDR2 is YYNGEE. The V and J ends lost 3 bases and 0 bases respectively, with 13 bases between them. This CDR3 has 17 amino acids. The CDR3 reads CASSGLADSSGANVLTF. The CDR3 DNA is TGTGCCAGCAGCGGTCTCGCCGACAGCTCTGGGGCCAACGTCCTGACTTTC.

This CDR3 is CASSRFSTFPDTQYF. The CDR3, as DNA: TGTGCCAGCAGCCGGTTTAGTACCTTTCCAGATACGCAGTATTTT. The J gene is TRBJ2-3, the V gene TRBV5-6, with D unresolved. Trimming took 4 bases from V and 4 from J, leaving 16 bases between them. The CDR3 runs 15 residues. Per germline, CDR1 SGHDT and CDR2 YYEEEE.

This clone is a singleton in its sample. J is TRBJ1-1 and V is TRBV7-2; D gene unclear. Trimming pared 4 bases from V and 1 base from J, leaving 4 bases between. This CDR3 has 12 residues. Germline CDR1 is SGHTA and CDR2 is FQGNSA. The CDR3 bases are TGTGCCAGCAGCTACAAGAACACTGAAGCTTTCTTT. It specifies CASSYKNTEAFF.